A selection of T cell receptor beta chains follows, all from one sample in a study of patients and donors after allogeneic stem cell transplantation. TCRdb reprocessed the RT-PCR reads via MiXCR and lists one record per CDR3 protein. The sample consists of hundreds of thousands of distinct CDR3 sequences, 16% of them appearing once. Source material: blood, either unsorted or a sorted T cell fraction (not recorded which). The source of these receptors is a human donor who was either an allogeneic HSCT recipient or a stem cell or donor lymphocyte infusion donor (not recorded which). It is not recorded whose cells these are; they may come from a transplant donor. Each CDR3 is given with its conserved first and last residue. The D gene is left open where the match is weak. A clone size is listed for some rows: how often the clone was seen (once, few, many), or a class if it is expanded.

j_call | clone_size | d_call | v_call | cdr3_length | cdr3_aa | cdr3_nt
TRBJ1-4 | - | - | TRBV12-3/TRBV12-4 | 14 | CASTPGQPNEKLFF | TGTGCCAGCACCCCCGGACAGCCTAATGAAAAACTGTTTTTT
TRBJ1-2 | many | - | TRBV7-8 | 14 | CASTPDGHYYGYTF | TGTGCCAGCACCCCGGATGGGCATTACTATGGCTACACCTTC
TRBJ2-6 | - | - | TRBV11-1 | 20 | CASSPQEDRFDYSGANVLTF | TGTGCCAGCAGCCCCCAAGAAGACAGGTTCGATTACTCTGGGGCCAACGTCCTGACTTTC
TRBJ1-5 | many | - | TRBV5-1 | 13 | CASSPASNQPQHF | TGCGCCAGCAGCCCTGCTAGCAATCAGCCCCAGCATTTT
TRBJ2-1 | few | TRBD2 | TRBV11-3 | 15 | CASSARTSGSNEQFF | TGTGCCAGCAGCGCCCGGACTAGCGGGAGTAATGAGCAGTTCTTC
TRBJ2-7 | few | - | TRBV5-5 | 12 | CASSPDYSEQYF | TGTGCCAGCAGCCCGGACTATAGCGAGCAGTACTTC
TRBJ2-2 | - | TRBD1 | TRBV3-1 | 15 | CASSQATGGTGELFF | TGTGCCAGCAGCCAAGCTACAGGGGGGACCGGGGAGCTGTTTTTT
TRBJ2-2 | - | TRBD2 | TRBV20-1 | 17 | CSAREASGGLYTGELFF | TGCAGTGCTAGAGAGGCTAGCGGGGGGTTGTACACCGGGGAGCTGTTTTTT
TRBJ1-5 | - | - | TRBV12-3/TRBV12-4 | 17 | CASSFYRAIVGNQPQHF | TGTGCCAGCAGTTTTTACAGGGCGATCGTGGGCAATCAGCCCCAGCATTTT
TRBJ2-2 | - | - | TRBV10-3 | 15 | CAISESRRATGELFF | TGTGCCATCAGTGAGTCAAGAAGGGCCACCGGGGAGCTGTTTTTT
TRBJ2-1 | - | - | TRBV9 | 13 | CASSAFLGNEQFF | TGTGCCAGCAGCGCCTTCCTAGGAAATGAGCAGTTCTTC
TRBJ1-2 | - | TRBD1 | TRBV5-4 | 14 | CASSSGQGGFGYTF | TGTGCCAGCAGCTCAGGACAGGGAGGTTTTGGCTACACCTTC